The source of this T cell receptor (beta chain) is a study of blood T cell repertoires in COVID-19. The V and J ends lost 1 base and 7 bases respectively, with 14 bases between them. Germline V gives CDR1 MNHNS, CDR2 SASEGT. The CDR3 runs 15 residues. As originally analysed: Estimation of nucleated cell counts relied on the amplification of reference gene primers. The table came from immunoSEQ multiplex PCR; TCRdb's copy has only in-frame clones and leaves some out. V and J calls and clone size are as listed in that table; D and trimming were resolved from the DNA. The sample holds 25,000 to 30,000 clones, approximately 67% seen once.

This sequence was found in a human donor in a cohort sampled during active COVID-19. This chain uses TRBV6-1 with TRBJ1-5; the D gene is possibly TRBD1 (5 bases). What was sequenced was peripheral blood. In nucleotides, the CDR3 is TGTGCCAGCAGTGAAGGGAGTGGGGGGACGCAGCCCCAGCATTTT. Residues: CASSEGSGGTQPQHF.